Shown below are 32 T cell receptor beta chains from a single sample sequenced in a study of T cells in Graves' hyperthyroidism and ophthalmopathy. From RNA transcripts, TCR beta CDR3 regions were amplified. A first-round RT-PCR of the TCR CDR3 used the HTBI primer set. Each CDR3 protein gets one entry after TCRdb re-called the multiplex PCR reads with MiXCR. The table lists some 460,000 distinct CDR3 sequences, about 15% of them singletons. What was sequenced was blood. These receptors all come from a woman aged 18-35 years with Graves' hyperthyroidism.

This clonotype was recorded many times. The genes are TRBV7-8 and TRBJ1-1; no reliable D call. Germline V gives CDR1 SGHVS, CDR2 FQNEAQ. Trimming shortened V by 5 bases and J by 2 bases, and 15 bases separated the two germline ends. The CDR3 has 15 amino acids. In nucleotides, the CDR3 is TGTGCCAGCAGCCCCTTAGGAGGCAGAAACACTGAAGCTTTCTTT. This sequence encodes CASSPLGGRNTEAFF.

The J gene is TRBJ2-7, the V gene TRBV12-3 or TRBV12-4; 11 bases map to TRBD2. With 1 base clipped from V and 6 bases from J, the junction kept 14 bases outside the gene matches. CDR3 length: 18 amino acids. The DNA of the CDR3 is TGTGCCAGCAGTTTAGGTGGCTTTGGGACTAGCGGTCGGCCCGAGCAGTACTTC. It translates to CASSLGGFGTSGRPEQYF.

A note on this clonotype: This may stem from a read error, because a much larger clone lies one nucleotide away. The chain combines TRBV3-1 with TRBJ1-1; 8 bases are a match to TRBD1. Germline lookup yields CDR1 LGHDT and CDR2 YNNKEL (reference sequence). Trimming cost V 1 base and J 6 bases; bases outside gene matches: 1. This CDR3 has 13 amino acids. CDR3 bases: TGTGCCAGCAGCCAAGGGACAGGGCCTGAAGCTTTCTTT. This codes for CASSQGTGPEAFF.

A few counts support this clonotype. This chain connects TRBV6-1 to TRBJ2-6; possibly TRBD1 for D (5 bases). Looked up from germline, CDR1 is MNHNS and CDR2 is SASEGT. This CDR3 has 16 amino acids. With 6 bases removed from V and 5 bases from J, the gap between germline ends came to 17 bases. The CDR3 sequence is CASRQETVLRANVLTF. In nucleotides, the CDR3 is TGTGCCAGCAGACAGGAAACGGTTCTGAGGGCCAACGTCCTGACTTTC.

The chain links TRBV25-1 to TRBJ2-3; TRBD1 agrees at 10 bases. The J segment lost 5 bases and the V segment lost 3 bases, leaving 5 bases of the junction unmatched. The germline CDR1 and CDR2 sequences are MGHDK and SYGVNS. The CDR3 covers 15 residues. The CDR3 loop is CASSEPGQGLDTQYF. The CDR3 nucleotides are TGTGCCAGCAGTGAGCCGGGACAGGGGTTAGATACGCAGTATTTT.

The rearrangement joins TRBV27 to TRBJ2-5; 11 positions agree with TRBD1. This CDR3 has 15 amino acids. CDR1 and CDR2 from the germline V gene are MNHEY and SMNVEV (reference sequence). J lost 2 bases, V lost 5 bases, and 4 bases had no gene match. CDR3 residues: CASSGTGGRQETQYF. CDR3 DNA: TGTGCCAGCAGTGGGACAGGGGGGAGACAAGAGACCCAGTACTTC.

This clonotype has at least ten counts. This chain connects TRBV6-1 to TRBJ2-5; the match to TRBD2 covers 14 bases. The V gene end was trimmed by 4 bases and the J gene end by 14 bases; junction bases not matched to a gene: 12. The CDR3 length is 15 residues. CDR1 is MNHNS and CDR2 is SASEGT in the germline V gene. CDR3 bases: TGTGCCAGCAGTGCGAGACTAGCGGGAGGGCCTGAGTTTTACTTC. This translates into CASSARLAGGPEFYF.

The chain joins TRBV5-6 to TRBJ2-5; either TRBD1 or TRBD2 may fit D (5 bases each). The germline gives CDR1 SGHDT, CDR2 YYEEEE. This CDR3 is built from 13 residues. Trimming left V 3 bases short and J 7 bases short, with 13 bases between. In DNA form, the CDR3 reads TGTGCCAGCAGCTCTGGGACGTATGGGACCCAGTACTTC. Translation gives CASSSGTYGTQYF.

This clonotype was seen ten or more times. The chain links TRBV9 to TRBJ1-1; D is unclear. The V gene lost 3 bases and the J gene lost 3 bases, with 12 bases spanning the gap. The germline CDR1 and CDR2 sequences are SGDLS and YYNGEE. The CDR3 totals 14 residues. CDR3 DNA: TGTGCCAGCAGCGCGCTGGGGTCCGACACTGAAGCTTTCTTT. This sequence encodes CASSALGSDTEAFF.

This clonotype was observed many times. V and J are TRBV24-1 and TRBJ2-3; 11 bases align to TRBD2. There are 16 residues in the CDR3. Germline V gene data show CDR1 as KGHDR and CDR2 as SFDVKD. The V and J ends lost 0 bases and 4 bases, in that order; junction bases with no gene match: 2. For the CDR3, the DNA is TGTGCCACCAGTGATTTGTCTAGCGGGGGGCCAGATACGCAGTATTTT. It yields the protein CATSDLSSGGPDTQYF.

This chain connects TRBV7-9 to TRBJ2-3; D call uncertain. Trimming removed 5 bases from V and 4 bases from J, with 10 bases in between. The CDR3 has 13 residues. The germline V gene encodes CDR1 SEHNR and CDR2 FQNEAQ (reference sequence). Written as DNA, the CDR3 is TGTGCCAGCAGCCATAGGCACTCAGATACGCAGTATTTT. As protein: CASSHRHSDTQYF.

The chain has TRBV7-9 and TRBJ2-5; D gene ambiguous. Germline V gives CDR1 SEHNR, CDR2 FQNEAQ (reference sequence). V was trimmed by 4 bases and J by 5 bases, leaving 14 bases between them. The CDR3 totals 14 residues. CDR3 sequence: CASSSPVKGETQYF. The CDR3 region has the DNA TGTGCCAGCAGCTCCCCCGTGAAAGGGGAGACCCAGTACTTC.

This chain joins TRBV28 and TRBJ1-5, with 7 bases lining up with TRBD1. Germline lookup yields CDR1 MDHEN and CDR2 SYDVKM. The V gene end was trimmed by 3 bases and the J gene end by 4 bases; junction bases not matched to a gene: 15. The CDR3 is made up of 18 amino acids. The DNA for the CDR3 is TGTGCCAGCAGTTTTAAGAGGGAACAGGGGACGAGAAATCAGCCCCAGCATTTT. It encodes CASSFKREQGTRNQPQHF.

V gene TRBV6-2 or TRBV6-3 combines with J gene TRBJ2-2; 13 nucleotides agree with TRBD2. The trim removed 2 bases at V and 7 bases at J, leaving 7 bases unmatched. Germline-derived CDR1 and CDR2 are MNHEY and SVGEGT. This CDR3 spans 17 amino acids. CDR3 loop: CASSYPGLAGKGGELFF. For the CDR3, the DNA is TGTGCCAGCAGTTACCCGGGACTAGCGGGAAAAGGCGGGGAGCTGTTTTTT.

This clonotype was seen only a few times. The chain has TRBV7-9 and TRBJ1-2, with 9 bases that match TRBD1. Germline trimming cut 1 base from V and 3 bases from J; bases unmatched to any gene: 3. The germline gives CDR1 SEHNR, CDR2 FQNEAQ (reference sequence). The CDR3 consists of 15 residues. The chain's CDR3 is CASSLGGQGHYGYTF. CDR3 bases: TGTGCCAGCAGCTTAGGAGGACAGGGGCACTATGGCTACACCTTC.

Points on this clonotype: This may come from a read error, since a much larger clone is one base off. This rearrangement joins TRBV18 to TRBJ2-1; unclear D gene. V was cut by 6 bases and J by 5 bases, with 14 bases left in between. CDR3 size: 14 residues. The germline V gene has CDR1 KGHSH and CDR2 LQKENI. CDR3 DNA sequence: TGTGCCAGCTCCTTCAAGGCCATGGACAATGAGCAGTTCTTC. Its protein product is CASSFKAMDNEQFF.

There are many counts of this clonotype. The J gene is TRBJ2-3, the V gene TRBV6-2 or TRBV6-3; 14 positions match TRBD2. Trimming took 0 bases from V and 4 from J; bases not matched to a gene: 0. The CDR3 is 16 amino acids. Germline-derived CDR1 and CDR2 are MNHEY and SVGEGT. The CDR3 is CASSYSTSGGADTQYF. The CDR3 DNA reads TGTGCCAGCAGTTACTCGACTAGCGGGGGGGCAGATACGCAGTATTTT.

This clonotype was detected ten times or more. The V gene is TRBV20-1, the J gene TRBJ2-1; D is uncertain. From germline, CDR1 is DFQATT and CDR2 SNEGSKA (reference sequence). The germline V and J ends were trimmed by 0 bases and 3 bases, with 18 bases remaining between them. The CDR3 contains 17 residues. For the CDR3, the DNA is TGCAGTGCTAGAGACTGGCCTGTTACGGTGAACTACAATGAGCAGTTCTTC. The encoded protein is CSARDWPVTVNYNEQFF.

The chain uses TRBV19 and TRBJ1-2; 7 nucleotides line up with TRBD1. V trimming: 5 bases; J trimming: 4 bases; junction bases outside the gene matches: 7. The CDR3 consists of 14 residues. The germline V gene has CDR1 LNHDA and CDR2 SQIVND (reference sequence). This CDR3 is CASSSLTGTYGYTF. The CDR3, as DNA: TGTGCCAGTAGTTCCCTGACAGGGACCTATGGCTACACCTTC.

This clonotype showed up just a few times. This chain joins TRBV6-5 and TRBJ2-3; 8 positions agree with TRBD1. CDR1 is MNHEY and CDR2 is SVGAGI in the germline V gene. Trimming cost V 0 bases and J 3 bases; bases outside gene matches: 5. CDR3 length: 16 amino acids. The CDR3: CASSYSQGALTDTQYF. The CDR3 DNA reads as TGTGCCAGCAGTTACTCTCAGGGGGCGTTAACAGATACGCAGTATTTT.

The J gene is TRBJ2-7, the V gene TRBV10-3, with D maybe TRBD1 (8 bases). V was shortened by 7 bases and J by 3 bases, with 19 bases between the two germline ends. Germline V gene sequence: CDR1 ENHRY, CDR2 SYGVKD. This CDR3 has 15 amino acids. CDR3 DNA: TGTGCCATCAAGGTGCAGGACAGGGACTACTACGAGCAGTACTTC. Translated, it gives CAIKVQDRDYYEQYF.

This chain uses TRBV4-1 with TRBJ2-7; D is perhaps TRBD1 (6 bases). Germline lookup yields CDR1 MGHRA and CDR2 YSYEKL. The CDR3 runs 15 residues. Trimming pared 3 bases from V and 6 bases from J, leaving 18 bases between. CDR3 DNA sequence: TGCGCCAGCAGCCATCCCCCGTCGGGCAGGGGCGAGCAGTACTTC. Translating it yields CASSHPPSGRGEQYF.

This clonotype came up many times. The CDR3 coding sequence is TGCAGTGCTAATCCCCGACTAGCGTCAGAGACCCAGTACTTC. This gives the protein CSANPRLASETQYF. This chain joins TRBV20-1 and TRBJ2-5, with 8 bases that match TRBD2. Germline loops: CDR1 DFQATT, CDR2 SNEGSKA (reference sequence). The CDR3 runs to 14 residues. The junction had 8 bases not matched to a gene; V was cut back by 4 bases and J by 4 bases.

The table lists this clonotype with many counts. The chain couples TRBV18 to TRBJ2-7; no firm D call. CDR1 and CDR2 from the germline V gene are KGHSH and LQKENI. This CDR3 contains 12 residues. V lost 3 bases and J 1 base, leaving 4 bases between the germline ends. CDR3 protein: CASSPGSYEQYF. The CDR3 DNA follows: TGTGCCAGCTCACCTGGTTCCTACGAGCAGTACTTC.

This clonotype came up a few times. One base away lies a much larger clone, so this may be a sequencing read error. The J gene is TRBJ1-2, the V gene TRBV12-3 or TRBV12-4; D unclear. V was shortened by 5 bases and J by 2 bases, with 15 bases between the two germline ends. There are 15 residues in the CDR3. The CDR3 sequence is CASSISFVGNYGYTF. The CDR3 nucleotides are TGTGCCAGCAGTATTTCGTTCGTCGGCAACTATGGCTACACCTTC.

There are a few counts of this clonotype. V and J are TRBV25-1 and TRBJ1-2; the D is unclear. Germline CDR1 and CDR2: MGHDK and SYGVNS. V was cut by 7 bases and J by 4 bases, with 19 bases left in between. The CDR3 length is 15 residues. CDR3 protein: CASTDQDGGSYGYTF. For the CDR3, the DNA is TGTGCCAGCACCGACCAGGACGGTGGTTCCTATGGCTACACCTTC.

This sequence joins TRBV12-3 or TRBV12-4 and TRBJ2-7; the match to TRBD1 covers 8 bases. This CDR3 has 14 amino acids. J gave up 4 bases and V 3 bases, and 5 bases lay outside the gene matches. Here the CDR3 reads CASSFETGAYEQYF. CDR3 coding DNA: TGTGCCAGCAGTTTCGAGACAGGGGCGTACGAGCAGTACTTC.

This clonotype was counted between two and nine times. This chain links TRBV27 with TRBJ2-5, with TRBD1 matching 7 bases. The CDR3 runs 13 residues. Germline CDR1 is MNHEY and CDR2 is SMNVEV (reference sequence). The V gene end was trimmed by 7 bases and the J gene end by 4 bases; junction bases not matched to a gene: 6. The CDR3 loop reads CASTPTGRETQYF. The DNA of the CDR3 is TGTGCCAGCACCCCGACAGGGCGAGAGACCCAGTACTTC.

This clonotype has more than one count but fewer than ten. The chain uses TRBV24-1 and TRBJ2-3, with no clear D. V was clipped by 6 bases and J by 2 bases, with 8 bases between them. The CDR3 has 13 residues. Germline CDR1 and CDR2: KGHDR and SFDVKD. The CDR3, as DNA: TGTGCCACCAGTATAGACCCCACAGATACGCAGTATTTT. Protein: CATSIDPTDTQYF.

This clonotype was detected many times. The rearrangement links TRBV25-1 to TRBJ1-1; maybe TRBD1 (6 bases). Germline loops: CDR1 MGHDK, CDR2 SYGVNS. V shed 8 bases and J shed 0 bases, with 16 bases lying between them. The CDR3 spans 15 residues. This chain's CDR3 is CASGSGGGLNTEAFF. CDR3 bases: TGTGCCAGCGGCTCCGGGGGGGGGCTGAACACTGAAGCTTTCTTT.

This clonotype was detected a few times. The chain is built from TRBV19 and TRBJ1-1; D is uncertain. CDR3 length: 12 amino acids. Germline values: CDR1 LNHDA, CDR2 SQIVND (reference sequence). V gave up 5 bases and J gave up 8 bases, with 12 bases separating them. The CDR3 sequence is CASSPRAGEAFF. CDR3 sequence (DNA): TGTGCCAGTAGTCCAAGGGCGGGGGAAGCTTTCTTT.

The sample holds many counts of this clonotype. The chain uses TRBV18 and TRBJ2-5, with 9 bases identical to TRBD2. The CDR3 spans 15 residues. Germline V CDR1 and CDR2: KGHSH, LQKENI. With 5 bases clipped from V and 2 bases from J, the junction kept 6 bases outside the gene matches. The CDR3 DNA is TGTGCCAGCTCAAACAGTCTAGCGGGACAAGAGACCCAGTACTTC. It encodes CASSNSLAGQETQYF.